A single sample is the source of the 21 T cell receptor beta chains below, sequenced in a study of tumor-infiltrating lymphocytes in primary liver carcinoma. In addition to blood RNA drawn from unsorted whole blood, germline DNA was extracted. The template, around 540 ng total RNA, yielded TCR beta cDNA made with a constant-region primer. Slightly modified ARM-PCR served as the procedure for the TCR beta libraries. These libraries came from three rounds of nested multiplex PCR. Two initial PCR rounds of 10 to 11 cycles each paired TRBV1-TRBV30 forward primers with a C-beta reverse primer. TCRdb ran MiXCR on the multiplex PCR reads and lists one entry per CDR3 protein. Of approximately 340,000 distinct CDR3 sequences listed, almost 65% are singletons. Material: peripheral blood. These receptors were collected from a man in his forties with primary liver carcinoma and hepatitis B virus infection.

The rearrangement uses TRBV11-2 and TRBJ2-7, with unresolved D. Per the germline V gene, CDR1 is SGHAT and CDR2 is FQNNGV. Trimming took off 5 bases at V and 5 bases at J, with 13 bases between the two ends. This CDR3 has 13 residues. In nucleotides, the CDR3 is TGTGCCAGCAGCATATTCGTAGGAAACGAGCAGTACTTC. Protein: CASSIFVGNEQYF.

Notes on this clonotype: A much larger clone differs from this one at a single base, so this may be a read error. CDR3 in amino acids: CASSSLGQGVIGYTF. Written as DNA, the CDR3 is TGTGCCAGCAGTTCTTTGGGACAGGGCGTTATTGGCTACACCTTC. J is TRBJ1-2 and V is TRBV12-3 or TRBV12-4; 9 nucleotides agree with TRBD1. V lost 4 bases to trimming and J lost 7 bases; unmatched junction nucleotides: 10. CDR3 length: 15 residues.

Of note for this clonotype: This CDR3 is missing its conserved last phenylalanine or tryptophan, likely due to a read error. It is unclear where the CDR3 begins or ends on the DNA, so no DNA is shown, and the CDR3 is as TCRdb lists it. CDR3 residues: CVSSVTRDRGRYS. The rearrangement joins TRBV28 to TRBJ2-5; TRBD1 is the table's D call, not checked against the DNA. The CDR3 is 13 amino acids in total, end residues counted. From germline, CDR1 is MDHEN and CDR2 SYDVKM.

The chain joins TRBV6-1 to TRBJ1-2; 7 bases match TRBD1. Per the germline V gene, CDR1 is MNHNS and CDR2 is SASEGT. The CDR3 totals 15 residues. With V trimmed by 6 bases and J by 1 base, 8 bases remained unmatched. As DNA, the CDR3 is TGTGCCAGCAGCCCGGGACAGTACTATAACTATGGCTACACCTTC. Its protein product is CASSPGQYYNYGYTF.

The rearrangement joins TRBV11-2 to TRBJ2-1; TRBD2 aligns across 7 bases. V shed 2 bases, J shed 9 bases, and the junction held 16 bases outside the gene matches. The length of the CDR3 is 17 residues. The germline V gene has CDR1 SGHAT and CDR2 FQNNGV. The CDR3 protein is CASSLSPLARSFSEQFF. The CDR3 region has the DNA TGTGCCAGCAGCTTATCCCCACTAGCGCGCTCCTTCAGTGAGCAGTTCTTC.

This clonotype has a count of ten or more. V is TRBV5-4 and J is TRBJ2-3; 12 nucleotides line up with TRBD2. The ends lost 1 base at V and 4 bases at J; junction bases unmatched: 4. CDR3 length: 16 residues. The germline V gene encodes CDR1 SGHNT and CDR2 YYREEE (reference sequence). The CDR3 spells CASSLPLAGGPDTQYF. CDR3 sequence (DNA): TGTGCCAGCAGCTTGCCCCTAGCGGGAGGGCCAGATACGCAGTATTTT.

Turning to this clonotype: This may come from a read error, since a much larger clone is one base off. The chain recombines TRBV29-1 with TRBJ2-7, with 12 bases that match TRBD2. CDR1 and CDR2 (germline): SQVTM, ANQGSEA. CDR3 length equals 14 residues. The CDR3 nucleotides are TGCATCGTCGAGACTAGCGGGAGCTCCTACGAGCAGTACTTC. This gives the protein CIVETSGSSYEQYF.

V and J are TRBV5-4 and TRBJ2-7, with D unclear. Between the trimmed V and J ends, which lost 0 bases and 5 bases, there was a span of 15 bases. Looked up from germline, CDR1 is SGHNT and CDR2 is YYREEE (reference sequence). The CDR3 is 15 amino acids. Written as DNA, the CDR3 is TGTGCCAGCAGCTTGGTCGGTGGCAGGAGCCACGAGCAGTACTTC. Encoded protein: CASSLVGGRSHEQYF.

About this clonotype itself: The limits of the CDR3 on the DNA are not certain, so only TCRdb's listed CDR3 is given. The chain combines TRBV5-1 with TRBJ2-7; TRBD1 is taken as the D call from the table, unchecked against the DNA. Both ends counted, the CDR3 spans 14 residues. CDR1 and CDR2 (germline): SGHRS, YFSETQ. The chain's CDR3 is CANSLVGQGATPHF.

With respect to this clonotype: One end of the junction is discordant with germline, which a read error may explain. This sequence joins TRBV6-1 and TRBJ2-7, with D perhaps TRBD1 (6 bases). This CDR3 contains 14 residues. Looked up from germline, CDR1 is MNHNS and CDR2 is SASEGT. CDR3 sequence reads: CASMELGRGYDQYF. In DNA, the CDR3 is TGTGCCAGCATGGAACTGGGCAGGGGCTACGATCAGTACTTC.

This clonotype was seen repeatedly, ten times or more. This chain connects TRBV5-6 to TRBJ2-7, with D tentatively TRBD2 (6 bases). Germline assignment: CDR1 SGHDT and CDR2 YYEEEE. CDR3 length: 14 amino acids. The V end lost 0 bases, the J end lost 3 bases, and 10 bases lay between the germline ends. The CDR3 spells CASSLGLVDYEQYF. The CDR3 DNA follows: TGTGCCAGCAGCTTGGGACTAGTGGACTACGAGCAGTACTTC.

On this clonotype: The germline gene is not matched at one end of the junction; a read error may be the cause. The J gene is TRBJ1-1, the V gene TRBV11-2; D not resolved. The CDR3 runs to 13 residues. CDR1 is SGHAT, CDR2 FQNNGV, per germline. The DNA of the CDR3 is TGTGCCAGCGATCAAACAGAGAACTCTGAAGCTTTCTTT. This codes for CASDQTENSEAFF.

The genes are TRBV11-2 and TRBJ2-7; no clear D. The CDR3 is 16 amino acids. Deletions cut 5 bases from V and 0 bases from J, with 17 bases between. Per germline, CDR1 SGHAT and CDR2 FQNNGV. The CDR3 sequence is CASSPHRAVPSYEQYF. The CDR3 coding sequence is TGTGCCAGCAGCCCGCATAGGGCCGTCCCCTCCTACGAGCAGTACTTC.

This rearrangement joins TRBV6-5 to TRBJ1-1; a weak D match, TRBD1 (6 bases). CDR1 and CDR2 (germline): MNHEY, SVGAGI. The CDR3 is 14 amino acids. With 5 bases removed from V and 5 bases from J, the gap between germline ends came to 15 bases. In nucleotides, the CDR3 is TGTGCCAGCAGTCCCCCGACAGGCGGGACTGAAGCTTTCTTT. This gives the protein CASSPPTGGTEAFF.

As for this clonotype: Germline and junction disagree at one end, which may indicate a read error. This chain uses TRBV5-4 with TRBJ1-2; D is perhaps TRBD1 (5 bases). The CDR3 contains 15 residues. The germline gives CDR1 SGHNT, CDR2 YYREEE (reference sequence). CDR3: CASSLVGQRGYGDTF. CDR3 nucleotides: TGTGCCAGTAGCTTGGTGGGGCAGAGAGGCTATGGCGACACCTTC. Full variable domain (rest looked up from reference TRBV5-4 and TRBJ1-2): ETGVTQSPTHLIKTRGQQVTLRCSSQSGHNTVSWYQQALGQGPQFIFQYYREEENGRGNFPPRFSGLQFPNYSSELNVNALELDDSALYLCASSLVGQRGYGDTFGSGTRLTVV.

This clonotype came up a few times. The J gene is TRBJ2-1, the V gene TRBV12-3 or TRBV12-4; a weak D match, TRBD2 (5 bases). The V and J ends lost 3 bases and 3 bases respectively, with 9 bases between them. The CDR3 has 14 amino acids. In nucleotides, the CDR3 is TGTGCCAGCAGTTTTGAGGGCGGCTACAATGAGCAGTTCTTC. Its translation: CASSFEGGYNEQFF.

This clonotype has a handful of counts. The J gene is TRBJ2-1, the V gene TRBV5-1; D is possibly TRBD2 (5 bases). Germline V CDR1 and CDR2: SGHRS, YFSETQ. V gave up 5 bases and J gave up 5 bases, with 14 bases separating them. The length of the CDR3 is 14 residues. The CDR3 DNA is TGCGCCAGCAGAAAAGCGCCCGGGGACAATGAGCAGTTCTTC. Protein: CASRKAPGDNEQFF.

V usage is TRBV10-3 and J usage is TRBJ2-1; D is perhaps TRBD2 (6 bases). Germline CDR1 and CDR2: ENHRY and SYGVKD. V lost 4 bases to trimming and J lost 4 bases, with 11 bases between them. This CDR3 is 14 amino acids long. DNA of the CDR3: TGTGCCATCAGTGCGGGGGACGGATACAATGAGCAGTTCTTC. Encoded protein: CAISAGDGYNEQFF.

On this clonotype itself: The germline gene is not matched at one end of the junction; a read error may be the cause. The chain uses TRBV6-1 and TRBJ2-3; weak D call: TRBD2 (5 bases). The CDR3 has 14 residues. CDR1 and CDR2 (germline): MNHNS, SASEGT. This CDR3 reads CTSIGRTSTDTQYF. DNA of the CDR3: TGTACCAGCATCGGGCGGACTTCCACAGATACGCAGTATTTT.

In regard to this clonotype: At one of its ends the junction is not consistent with the germline gene, which may arise from a read error. The V call is TRBV5-1, the J call TRBJ2-1; 7 nucleotides line up with TRBD2. The germline V gene encodes CDR1 SGHRS and CDR2 YFSETQ. The CDR3 totals 17 residues. The CDR3 sequence: CASSLDVGGSSYTEQFF. Here the CDR3 DNA reads TGCGCCAGCAGCTTGGATGTGGGAGGGAGCTCCTACACTGAGCAGTTCTTC.

To note about this clonotype: This clone may be a read error of a much larger clone one base away. V usage is TRBV10-3 and J usage is TRBJ2-1; the D gene is possibly TRBD2 (5 bases). The CDR3 is made up of 17 amino acids. Trimming removed 9 bases from V and 0 bases from J, with 21 bases in between. The germline CDR1 and CDR2 sequences are ENHRY and SYGVKD. The CDR3 region is CAIEGVEEGSSYNEQFF. CDR3 nucleotides: TGTGCCATAGAGGGAGTGGAAGAGGGCAGCTCCTACAATGAGCAGTTCTTC.